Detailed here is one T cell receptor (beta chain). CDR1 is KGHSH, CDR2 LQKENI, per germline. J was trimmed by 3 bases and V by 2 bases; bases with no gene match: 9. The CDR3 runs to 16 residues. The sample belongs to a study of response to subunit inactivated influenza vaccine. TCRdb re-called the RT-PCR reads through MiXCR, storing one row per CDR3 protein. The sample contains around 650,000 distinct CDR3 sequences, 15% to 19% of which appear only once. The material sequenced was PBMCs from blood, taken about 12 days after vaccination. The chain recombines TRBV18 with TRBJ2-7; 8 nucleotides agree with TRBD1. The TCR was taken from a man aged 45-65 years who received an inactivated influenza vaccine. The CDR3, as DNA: TGTGCCAGCTCACCATCTATGTCAGGGGGCGGCTACGAGCAGTACTTC. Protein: CASSPSMSGGGYEQYF.